This note documents a single TCR beta chain sequence. The sample belongs to a study of T cell changes during pregnancy in multiple sclerosis. V was clipped by 4 bases and J by 4 bases, with 10 bases between them. Germline V gives CDR1 MGHDK, CDR2 SYGVNS. The CDR3 is 13 amino acids. Sequenced by immunoSEQ multiplex PCR; TCRdb stores in-frame clones only, minus some. The table includes about 73,000 clones, roughly 88% detected once. Sequencing was performed on peripheral blood, taken after pregnancy. This chain connects TRBV25-1 to TRBJ1-2; possibly TRBD1 for D (5 bases). The source is a female donor in good health, enrolled as a control in a pregnancy study. Written as DNA, the CDR3 is TGTGCCAGCAGTGGCGGGGCCGTCTATGGCTACACCTTC. Translating it yields CASSGGAVYGYTF.